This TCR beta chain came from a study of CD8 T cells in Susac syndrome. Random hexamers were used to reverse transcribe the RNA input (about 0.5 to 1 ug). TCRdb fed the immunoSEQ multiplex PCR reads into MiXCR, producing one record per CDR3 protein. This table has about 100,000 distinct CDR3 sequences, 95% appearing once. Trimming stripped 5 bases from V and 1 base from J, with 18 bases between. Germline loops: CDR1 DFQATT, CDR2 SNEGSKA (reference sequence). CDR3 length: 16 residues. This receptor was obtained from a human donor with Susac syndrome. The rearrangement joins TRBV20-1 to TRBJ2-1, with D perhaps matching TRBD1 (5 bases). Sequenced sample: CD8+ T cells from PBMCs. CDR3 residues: CSAVDPVGASYNEQFF. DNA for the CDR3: TGCAGTGCTGTGGACCCTGTTGGGGCATCCTACAATGAGCAGTTCTTC.